This TCR beta chain is drawn from a study of blood T cell repertoires in COVID-19. The method was immunoSEQ multiplex PCR; TCRdb's version includes in-frame clones alone and lacks a portion of them. The sample includes 190,000 or so clones, nearly 90% of them seen just once. Germline CDR1 is MNHEY and CDR2 is SMNVEV (reference sequence). The V end was cut by 6 bases, the J end by 0 bases, with 12 bases between. The CDR3 contains 14 residues. The J gene is TRBJ2-7, the V gene TRBV27, with D tentatively TRBD2 (6 bases). The specimen was peripheral blood. The receptor was isolated from a middle-aged man with acute or convalescent COVID-19. CDR3 sequence reads: CASRTSGFSYEQYF. The CDR3 nucleotides read TGTGCCAGCAGGACGAGCGGGTTCTCCTACGAGCAGTACTTC.